This T cell receptor beta chain was profiled in a study of memory CD4+ T cells and cytomegalovirus serostatus. Overall study findings and caveats: Of under 200 reported CMV TCRbeta sequences, under 70 were found in memory CD4+ repertoires.

The data were produced by immunoSEQ multiplex PCR, yet TCRdb's version contains in-frame clones alone and is incomplete. This sample has tens of thousands of clones, with around three quarters found just once. The sort gate was single viable CD3+CD4+CD8-CD45RO+ cells for memory CD4+ T cells. Positive selection with CD4 microbeads enriched total CD4+ T cells. Looked up from germline, CDR1 is KGHSH and CDR2 is LQKENI. Deletions cut 5 bases from V and 0 bases from J, with 5 bases between. This CDR3 region has 12 residues. About this clone: Its antigen is currently unknown.

Sequencing was performed on memory CD4+ T cells from blood. The chain combines TRBV18 with TRBJ2-7; no clear D. This TCR was recovered from an adult in good health and CMV-seronegative. The CDR3 nucleotides read TGTGCCAGCTCATCCAGCTCCTACGAGCAGTACTTC. Amino acid sequence: CASSSSSYEQYF.